The 16 T cell receptor beta chains in this list originate from one sample, sequenced in a study of identical twins. TCRdb recomputed calls from the 5' RACE reads with MiXCR, one row per CDR3 protein. This repertoire shows hundreds of thousands of distinct CDR3 sequences, 20% to 30% found once; its top ten account for about 2.7%. This sample was shared with a second study, whose subject was T cells expressing NK-cell markers.

Sequences were obtained from CD4+ T cells sorted from blood. The source of these receptors is a woman aged 18-35 years in good health.

This clonotype was seen a few times. The rearrangement uses TRBV29-1 and TRBJ2-7; 10 bases map to TRBD1. This CDR3 region has 14 residues. V dropped 6 bases and J dropped 2; count of bases not matched to a gene: 7. Germline V gene sequence: CDR1 SQVTM, CDR2 ANQGSEA. For the CDR3, the DNA is TGCAGCGTGGCCGGCGGGACAGGGGCCTACGAGCAGTACTTC. It yields the protein CSVAGGTGAYEQYF.

This clonotype was found a few times. This sequence joins TRBV7-8 and TRBJ2-3, with D hard to call. The CDR3 loop spans 13 amino acids. The germline V gene has CDR1 SGHVS and CDR2 FQNEAQ. V lost 1 base and J 7 bases, leaving 9 bases between the germline ends. The CDR3 DNA sequence: TGTGCCAGCAGCTTAGGGCAGGTGCATACGCAGTATTTT. Its protein is CASSLGQVHTQYF.

The genes are TRBV12-3 or TRBV12-4 and TRBJ1-5; a weak D match, TRBD1 (5 bases). V was cut by 8 bases and J by 1 base, with 12 bases left in between. CDR3 length: 14 amino acids. CDR3 region: CASGLGGSNQPQHF. The CDR3 DNA reads as TGTGCCAGCGGGTTGGGGGGGAGCAATCAGCCCCAGCATTTT.

V gene TRBV4-3 combines with J gene TRBJ2-2; D call uncertain. Trimming took 0 bases from V and 0 from J, leaving 14 bases between them. The V gene's germline CDR1 is LGHNA and CDR2 YSLEER. The CDR3 extends over 18 amino acids. In DNA, the CDR3 is TGCGCCAGCAGCCAAGAAACCCACGTCCTAACGAACACCGGGGAGCTGTTTTTT. Translation: CASSQETHVLTNTGELFF.

This chain connects TRBV7-2 to TRBJ2-6; D gene uncertain. V lost 4 bases and J 2 bases, leaving 6 bases between the germline ends. The germline CDR1 and CDR2 sequences are SGHTA and FQGNSA. The CDR3 is 14 residues long. CDR3 sequence (DNA): TGTGCCAGCAGCTCGGCACCTGGGGCCAACGTCCTGACTTTC. Protein sequence: CASSSAPGANVLTF.

This chain links TRBV10-3 with TRBJ2-2; 11 nucleotides line up with TRBD2. This CDR3 contains 17 residues. Germline V gene data show CDR1 as ENHRY and CDR2 as SYGVKD. V was clipped by 7 bases and J by 2 bases; unmatched bases: 9. The DNA of the CDR3 is TGTGCCATCATGAGAAATAGCGGGAGGGGAAACACCGGGGAGCTGTTTTTT. It encodes CAIMRNSGRGNTGELFF.

The chain employs TRBV19 and TRBJ1-5, with unresolved D. CDR1 is LNHDA, CDR2 SQIVND, per germline (reference sequence). CDR3 length: 12 residues. Trimming took off 3 bases at V and 6 bases at J, with 6 bases between the two ends. The CDR3 here is CASSIVGQPQHF. The CDR3 DNA reads as TGTGCCAGTAGTATTGTGGGTCAGCCCCAGCATTTT. Drawing the rest from reference TRBV19 and TRBJ1-5, the complete variable domain is DGGITQSPKYLFRKEGQNVTLSCEQNLNHDAMYWYRQDPGQGLRLIYYSQIVNDFQKGDIAEGYSVSREKKESFPLTVTSAQKNPTAFYLCASSIVGQPQHFGDGTRLSIL.

This clonotype showed up just a few times. The chain carries TRBV5-1 and TRBJ1-3, with D unresolved. The germline gives CDR1 SGHRS, CDR2 YFSETQ. There are 15 residues in the CDR3. The V end was cut by 0 bases, the J end by 2 bases, with 9 bases between. Here the CDR3 DNA reads TGCGCCAGCAGCTTGGCCGAAAGGGCTGGAAACACCATATATTTT. Its translation is CASSLAERAGNTIYF.

This clonotype came up a few times. The chain links TRBV10-3 to TRBJ2-1; 9 bases align to TRBD1. The CDR3 is 15 amino acids. Germline V gives CDR1 ENHRY, CDR2 SYGVKD. After removal of 5 bases from V and 8 bases from J, the junction contained 10 bases not matched to a gene. The CDR3 DNA reads TGTGCCATCAGTCAGGCGGGACAGGGAATAGATGAGCAGTTCTTC. This codes for CAISQAGQGIDEQFF.

The chain has TRBV5-5 and TRBJ2-6, with D perhaps matching TRBD2 (5 bases). The germline gives CDR1 SGHKS, CDR2 YYEKEE (reference sequence). This CDR3 is 15 amino acids long. V lost 3 bases and J 2 bases, leaving 9 bases between the germline ends. The CDR3 sequence: CASSSGVPGANVLTF. The CDR3 DNA reads as TGTGCCAGCAGCTCCGGGGTACCTGGGGCCAACGTCCTGACTTTC.

This clonotype came up a few times. The chain recombines TRBV7-7 with TRBJ1-6; tentatively, D is TRBD1 (6 bases). Germline V gene sequence: CDR1 SSHAT, CDR2 FNYEAQ (reference sequence). There are 14 residues in the CDR3. This chain's CDR3 is CASVDTGSNSPLHF. DNA for the CDR3: TGTGCTAGCGTAGACACAGGGTCCAATTCACCCCTCCACTTT.

J is TRBJ2-5 and V is TRBV5-1, with 12 bases matching TRBD2. V lost 4 bases to trimming and J lost 5 bases; unmatched junction nucleotides: 6. The CDR3 totals 15 residues. From germline, CDR1 is SGHRS and CDR2 YFSETQ. CDR3 sequence: CASSLGLAGYETQYF. CDR3 nucleotides: TGCGCCAGCAGCCTCGGACTAGCGGGATATGAGACCCAGTACTTC. Based on the CDR3 plus reference TRBV5-1 and TRBJ2-5, the full variable domain is KAGVTQTPRYLIKTRGQQVTLSCSPISGHRSVSWYQQTPGQGLQFLFEYFSETQRNKGNFPGRFSGRQFSNSRSEMNVSTLELGDSALYLCASSLGLAGYETQYFGPGTRLLVL.

Notes on this clonotype: Being one base from a much bigger clone, this may be a read error. This chain uses TRBV2 with TRBJ2-3; 7 nucleotides align to TRBD1. Trimming at V came to 7 bases and at J to 4 bases, leaving 11 bases not matched to a gene. In germline, CDR1 is SNHLY, CDR2 FYNNEI. There are 15 residues in the CDR3. CDR3 loop: CASTPRGQRADTQYF. As DNA, the CDR3 is TGTGCCAGCACCCCCCGGGGACAGCGCGCAGATACGCAGTATTTT. Full variable domain (outside the CDR3, taken from reference TRBV2 and TRBJ2-3): EPEVTQTPSHQVTQMGQEVILRCVPISNHLYFYWYRQILGQKVEFLVSFYNNEISEKSEIFDDQFSVERPDGSNFTLKIRSTKLEDSAMYFCASTPRGQRADTQYFGPGTRLTVL.

This clonotype was counted only a few times. The chain carries TRBV4-3 and TRBJ2-1; 10 nucleotides agree with TRBD2. After removal of 1 base from V and 2 bases from J, the junction contained 8 bases not matched to a gene. This CDR3 comprises 18 residues. The V gene's germline CDR1 is LGHNA and CDR2 YSLEER. This chain's CDR3 is CASSQGSSGSLTYNEQFF. The CDR3 coding sequence is TGCGCCAGCAGCCAAGGTTCTAGCGGGAGCCTAACCTACAATGAGCAGTTCTTC.

This clonotype was detected only a few times. The genes are TRBV7-8 and TRBJ2-1; the D gene is possibly TRBD2 (5 bases). Germline V CDR1 and CDR2: SGHVS, FQNEAQ. Trimming took 4 bases from V and 5 from J, leaving 15 bases between them. CDR3 length: 15 residues. The CDR3 here is CASSSLRGPNNEQFF. The CDR3 DNA follows: TGTGCCAGCAGCTCACTTCGAGGGCCAAACAATGAGCAGTTCTTC.

The gene calls are TRBV6-2 or TRBV6-3 and TRBJ1-2; D gene unclear. V lost 6 bases, J lost 2 bases, and 10 bases lay in between. CDR1 is MNHEY and CDR2 is SVGEGT in the germline V gene. This CDR3 spans 13 amino acids. The CDR3 sequence is CASSRTLNYGYTF. CDR3 nucleotide sequence: TGTGCCAGCAGCCGGACGTTAAACTATGGCTACACCTTC.